The sequence of this T cell receptor beta chain was determined in a study of blood T cells in healthy people across ages. The CDR3 contains 13 residues. V was cut by 7 bases and J by 3 bases, with 13 bases left in between. Primers used in a second PCR of about 6 to 11 cycles were a sample-barcoded 5' primer and a J-beta primer mix. TCRdb fed the 5' RACE reads into MiXCR, producing one record per CDR3 protein. The repertoire has fewer than 1 million distinct CDR3 sequences, approximately 48% of them found once; the top ten carry roughly a fifth. Input material: blood. The sequence was obtained from a man aged 60 to 75 in good health. This sequence joins TRBV12-3 or TRBV12-4 and TRBJ2-7; the D is unclear. The CDR3 sequence: CASTVDAYYEQYF. CDR3 in DNA: TGTGCCAGCACCGTGGACGCCTACTACGAGCAGTACTTC.